A selection of T cell receptor beta chains follows, all from one sample in a study of cytomegalovirus exposure and HLA in healthy donors. Profiled with immunoSEQ multiplex PCR; TCRdb holds only in-frame clones, not every one. Here the sample spans roughly 100,000 clones, 75% to 85% being singletons. Sequenced sample: PBMCs. The receptor source for this set is a young man in good health and CMV-seropositive. Both conserved end residues are part of each CDR3. A D gene is named only where the DNA matches it firmly.

d_gene	v_gene	len	CDR3aa
TRBD1	TRBV18	16	CASSPNLGQGNTEAFF
TRBD2	TRBV7-9	17	CASSLGPSGGARETQYF
NA	TRBV5-1	15	CASSLGGKRVDEQYF
TRBD1	TRBV7-2	18	CASSLFGSGGAAKNIQYF
NA	TRBV6-1	14	CASSPRVRNEKLFF
TRBD2	TRBV4-1	13	CASSLGLAETQYF
TRBD1	TRBV6-1	12	CASQTGDYGYTF
TRBD1	TRBV6-1	15	CASSELGGRNTEAFF
NA	TRBV6-5	11	CASSLGAAQFF
TRBD1	TRBV5-1	17	CASSLEGGTGINYGYTF
TRBD1	TRBV5-1	15	CASSLSTGETYEQYF
TRBD1	TRBV28	15	CASSEGQGFTDTQYF
TRBD1	TRBV5-5	15	CASSLVSGGNYEQYF
NA	TRBV2	13	CASTAGSAGELFF
TRBD1	TRBV5-6	16	CASSYATGGYNSPLHF
TRBD1	TRBV5-4	14	CASSSRGQGSPLHF
TRBD1	TRBV7-9	14	CASSRGTGYYGYTF